Following are 26 T cell receptor beta chains from one sample sequenced in a study of T cell changes during pregnancy in multiple sclerosis. Method: immunoSEQ multiplex PCR; TCRdb's copy keeps in-frame clones and lacks some. Among fewer than 100,000 clones listed, approximately 89% were seen once. The material was peripheral blood, obtained before pregnancy. The receptors shown here come from a female donor with multiple sclerosis, enrolled in a pregnancy study.

The chain combines TRBV6-6 with TRBJ2-3, with 9 bases identical to TRBD1. The CDR3 length is 15 residues. V shed 2 bases, J shed 3 bases, and the junction held 3 bases outside the gene matches. Germline CDR1 and CDR2: MNHNY and SVGAGI (reference sequence). CDR3 protein: CASSYVQGATDTQYF. CDR3 sequence (DNA): TGTGCCAGCAGTTACGTACAGGGGGCGACAGATACGCAGTATTTT.

In its sample, this clone was seen once. The V call is TRBV6-6, the J call TRBJ2-1, with a possible D match to TRBD1 (5 bases). Trimming cost V 3 bases and J 7 bases, with 7 bases left between them. The CDR3 has 12 amino acids. Germline CDR1 and CDR2: MNHNY and SVGAGI (reference sequence). The CDR3 here is CASSYKGNEQFF. In DNA, the CDR3 is TGTGCCAGCAGTTATAAGGGGAATGAGCAGTTCTTC.

The V and J genes are TRBV19 and TRBJ1-5; 8 bases are shared with TRBD1. With 3 bases clipped from V and 0 bases from J, the junction kept 4 bases outside the gene matches. The CDR3 length is 16 residues. The germline gives CDR1 LNHDA, CDR2 SQIVND (reference sequence). CDR3 amino acids: CASSMTGAISNQPQHF. CDR3 nucleotides: TGTGCCAGTAGTATGACAGGGGCTATTAGCAATCAGCCCCAGCATTTT.

The CDR3 nucleotides read TGCGCCAGCAGCCGTCTAGCGGGACAGGGGGACTACGAGCAGTACTTC. This translates into CASSRLAGQGDYEQYF. The chain employs TRBV4-1 and TRBJ2-7; TRBD1 matches at 11 bases. Germline CDR1 and CDR2: MGHRA and YSYEKL. The ends lost 4 bases at V and 3 bases at J; junction bases unmatched: 8. This CDR3 is built from 16 residues.

The chain uses TRBV30 and TRBJ2-5, with D perhaps TRBD1 (6 bases). This CDR3 contains 15 residues. V was shortened by 2 bases and J by 5 bases, with 18 bases between the two germline ends. From germline, CDR1 is GTSNPN and CDR2 SVGIG (reference sequence). DNA for the CDR3: TGTGCCTGGAGTCTGCTCCCGACAGGTTGGGAGACCCAGTACTTC. This gives the protein CAWSLLPTGWETQYF.

This sequence joins TRBV2 and TRBJ2-7; weak D call: TRBD2 (6 bases). This CDR3 is 14 amino acids long. V was cut by 9 bases and J by 6 bases, with 21 bases left in between. Looked up from germline, CDR1 is SNHLY and CDR2 is FYNNEI. DNA for the CDR3: TGTGCCAGTCTTGGGGTGGGGGGAATCGGCGAGCAGTACTTC. Translated, it gives CASLGVGGIGEQYF.

This clone has just one count. The chain combines TRBV29-1 with TRBJ1-1, with TRBD1 as a possible D gene (5 bases). The CDR3 runs 13 residues. Trimming took off 3 bases at V and 5 bases at J, with 13 bases between the two ends. CDR1 and CDR2 (germline): SQVTM, ANQGSEA. The CDR3 loop is CSVEEGLGTEAFF. CDR3 in DNA: TGCAGCGTTGAGGAGGGGTTGGGGACTGAAGCTTTCTTT. The whole variable domain, remainder taken from reference TRBV29-1 and TRBJ1-1, is SAVISQKPSRDICQRGTSLTIQCQVDSQVTMMFWYRQQPGQSLTLIATANQGSEATYESGFVIDKFPISRPNLTFSTLTVSNMSPEDSSIYLCSVEEGLGTEAFFGQGTRLTVV.

This chain joins TRBV16 and TRBJ1-2; D is possibly TRBD1 (6 bases). This CDR3 region has 14 residues. Germline V gene sequence: CDR1 KGHSY, CDR2 FQNENV. V dropped 0 bases and J dropped 3 bases, with 8 bases sitting between them. The CDR3 here is CASSQSGTHYGYTF. Written as DNA, the CDR3 is TGTGCCAGCAGCCAATCCGGGACACACTATGGCTACACCTTC.

In its sample, this clone was seen once. This rearrangement joins TRBV5-1 to TRBJ2-3; TRBD2 matches 12 bases. Germline V lookup: CDR1 SGHRS, CDR2 YFSETQ. Trimming removed 2 bases from V and 3 bases from J; junction bases left unmatched: 7. CDR3 size: 17 residues. The CDR3 nucleotides are TGCGCCAGCAGCTTACTAGCGGGGGGCCTTAAGACAGATACGCAGTATTTT. It encodes CASSLLAGGLKTDTQYF.

Within the sample, this clone is medium-sized. The chain has TRBV7-8 and TRBJ1-1; no reliable D call. The germline V gene encodes CDR1 SGHVS and CDR2 FQNEAQ. V dropped 5 bases and J dropped 6 bases, with 13 bases sitting between them. The CDR3 totals 13 residues. The CDR3 nucleotides read TGTGCCAGCAGCCCCCCCCGAGGAGCTGAAGCTTTCTTT. Translated, it gives CASSPPRGAEAFF.

The chain combines TRBV10-3 with TRBJ1-2; a weak D match, TRBD1 (6 bases). The CDR3 contains 15 residues. CDR1 is ENHRY, CDR2 SYGVKD, per germline. V was shortened by 1 base and J by 5 bases, with 14 bases between the two germline ends. CDR3 in DNA: TGTGCCATCAGTGAGTTCAGGGGAGAATGGTATGGCTACACCTTC. This sequence encodes CAISEFRGEWYGYTF.

This clone was counted once. The V call is TRBV11-2, the J call TRBJ1-5; possible D gene TRBD1, 5 bases. The CDR3 has 14 residues. The germline V and J ends were trimmed by 6 bases and 2 bases, with 11 bases remaining between them. CDR1 SGHAT and CDR2 FQNNGV come from the germline V gene. CDR3 sequence (DNA): TGTGCCAGCAGTTTAACAGGTGGCAATCAGCCCCAGCATTTT. It specifies CASSLTGGNQPQHF.

The sample holds a few counts of this clone. V usage is TRBV19 and J usage is TRBJ1-2; weak D call: TRBD1 (6 bases). The germline gives CDR1 LNHDA, CDR2 SQIVND (reference sequence). The CDR3 length is 12 residues. Trimming shortened V by 8 bases and J by 3 bases, and 10 bases separated the two germline ends. CDR3 sequence (DNA): TGTGCCAGTTCTGCAGGGGACTATGGCTACACCTTC. Its translation: CASSAGDYGYTF.

The V gene is TRBV4-3, the J gene TRBJ2-5; D ambiguous. CDR3 length: 14 residues. Germline CDR1 and CDR2: LGHNA and YSLEER. Trimming pared 0 bases from V and 3 bases from J, leaving 8 bases between. CDR3 DNA: TGCGCCAGCAGCCAAGAGGCGGCGAAAGAGACCCAGTACTTC. Its translation: CASSQEAAKETQYF.

About this clone: An end of the junction does not agree with germline; a read error may underlie this. The chain has TRBV7-7 and TRBJ2-5; TRBD2 matches 8 bases. CDR1 and CDR2 (germline): SSHAT, FNYEAQ (reference sequence). The CDR3 covers 14 residues. The CDR3 here is CASSATGGLETQYF. CDR3 nucleotide sequence: TGTGCTAGCAGCGCTACGGGGGGGCTAGAGACCCAGTACTTC.

The genes are TRBV5-1 and TRBJ1-4, with 7 nucleotides matching TRBD1. Germline CDR1 SGHRS, CDR2 YFSETQ. This CDR3 comprises 16 residues. V was clipped by 0 bases and J by 4 bases; unmatched bases: 6. The CDR3 is CASSLAGTENNEKLFF. The CDR3 DNA sequence: TGCGCCAGCAGCTTGGCTGGGACAGAAAATAATGAAAAACTGTTTTTT. The whole variable domain, remainder taken from reference TRBV5-1 and TRBJ1-4, is KAGVTQTPRYLIKTRGQQVTLSCSPISGHRSVSWYQQTPGQGLQFLFEYFSETQRNKGNFPGRFSGRQFSNSRSEMNVSTLELGDSALYLCASSLAGTENNEKLFFGSGTQLSVL.

The chain links TRBV11-2 to TRBJ2-7, with 8 bases matching TRBD2. The CDR3 runs to 15 residues. Losses at the gene ends were 3 bases for V and 3 bases for J; bases not matched to a gene: 7. Per the germline V gene, CDR1 is SGHAT and CDR2 is FQNNGV. The CDR3 sequence is CASSLGAGEGYEQYF. The CDR3 bases are TGTGCCAGCAGCTTGGGAGCGGGGGAGGGCTACGAGCAGTACTTC.

The chain uses TRBV9 and TRBJ2-7; 7 nucleotides line up with TRBD1. This CDR3 contains 16 residues. The V gene end was trimmed by 2 bases and the J gene end by 3 bases; junction bases not matched to a gene: 11. Germline V gene data show CDR1 as SGDLS and CDR2 as YYNGEE. The CDR3 sequence: CASSVQDRVELYEQYF. CDR3 DNA sequence: TGTGCCAGCAGCGTTCAAGACAGGGTCGAGCTCTACGAGCAGTACTTC.

The chain employs TRBV28 and TRBJ1-2, with 9 positions matching TRBD1. The CDR3 has 15 residues. The V and J ends lost 4 bases and 4 bases, in that order; junction bases with no gene match: 7. Germline CDR1 and CDR2: MDHEN and SYDVKM. The CDR3 loop is CASSSPGTGPYGYTF. The CDR3 nucleotides are TGTGCCAGCAGTTCGCCAGGGACAGGGCCCTATGGCTACACCTTC.

The chain couples TRBV5-1 to TRBJ2-2; a possible D gene is TRBD2 (5 bases). The CDR3 has 15 amino acids. V shed 0 bases and J shed 8 bases, with 14 bases lying between them. Germline V lookup: CDR1 SGHRS, CDR2 YFSETQ. DNA of the CDR3: TGCGCCAGCAGCTTGGGGAGGCTAGAACTTGGGGAGCTGTTTTTT. Residues: CASSLGRLELGELFF.

V and J are TRBV6-1 and TRBJ1-4; D is possibly TRBD1 (5 bases). The CDR3 is 15 residues long. Between the trimmed V and J ends, which lost 2 bases and 6 bases, there was a span of 13 bases. Germline loops: CDR1 MNHNS, CDR2 SASEGT. Here the CDR3 DNA reads TGTGCCAGCAGTGAACCGACAGAGCTAGATGAAAAACTGTTTTTT. Residues: CASSEPTELDEKLFF.

The chain is built from TRBV30 and TRBJ2-7, with 11 bases that match TRBD1. CDR1 is GTSNPN, CDR2 SVGIG, per germline (reference sequence). The CDR3 covers 13 residues. Trimming cost V 5 bases and J 2 bases; bases outside gene matches: 2. CDR3 region: CAWGQGAPYEQYF. DNA of the CDR3: TGTGCCTGGGGACAGGGGGCCCCCTACGAGCAGTACTTC.

This clone was counted only a few times. The chain is built from TRBV27 and TRBJ1-2; possible D gene TRBD1, 6 bases. Trimming removed 3 bases at V and 8 bases at J, with 13 bases between. The germline V gene has CDR1 MNHEY and CDR2 SMNVEV (reference sequence). CDR3 length: 13 amino acids. The CDR3 loop is CASSFSGTLGYTF. CDR3 coding DNA: TGTGCCAGCAGTTTTTCGGGGACACTCGGCTACACCTTC.

CDR3 in amino acids: CASSLVGEDGYTF. CDR3 sequence (DNA): TGTGCCAGCAGCTTAGTAGGGGAGGATGGCTACACCTTC. The chain has TRBV7-9 and TRBJ1-2; tentatively, D is TRBD1 (5 bases). V shed 1 base and J shed 6 bases, with 9 bases lying between them. The CDR3 has 13 residues. Germline-derived CDR1 and CDR2 are SEHNR and FQNEAQ (reference sequence).

V is TRBV5-1 and J is TRBJ1-1, with D unresolved. Trimming left V 1 base short and J 4 bases short, with 14 bases between. The CDR3 runs 15 residues. Germline loops: CDR1 SGHRS, CDR2 YFSETQ. DNA of the CDR3: TGCGCCAGCAGCTTGACTTTCTCGACGGGCACTGAAGCTTTCTTT. This translates into CASSLTFSTGTEAFF.

A single count supports this clone. The chain joins TRBV7-9 to TRBJ1-2, with D tentatively TRBD1 (6 bases). The CDR3 totals 14 residues. From germline, CDR1 is SEHNR and CDR2 FQNEAQ (reference sequence). V was pared by 6 bases and J by 4 bases, with 15 bases between. DNA for the CDR3: TGTGCCAGCAGTCTCGCCACAGGGCTCTATGGCTACACCTTC. Residues: CASSLATGLYGYTF.